Listed below are T cell receptor beta chains from one sample, sequenced in a study of T cells in Graves' hyperthyroidism and ophthalmopathy. TCRdb independently ran MiXCR on the multiplex PCR reads; one entry per CDR3 protein. The table shows about 400,000 distinct CDR3 sequences, with roughly 14% occurring only once. The sample was blood. These receptors all stem from a woman between 18 and 29 years old with Graves' hyperthyroidism that later progressed to Graves' ophthalmopathy. The conserved cysteine and the conserved F or W are not part of the CDR3 here. Not all rows give a size; the values are once, few, many and, for expanded clones, a class.

CDR3aa,len,v_gene,abundance
ASPQGGLLGRDTQY,14,TRBV19,NA
ASSPRGTGEQY,11,TRBV6-2/TRBV6-3,few
ASSLPSPGTNEKLF,14,TRBV28,many
ASSSGQGWETQY,12,TRBV12-3/TRBV12-4,many
ASSFKSGRAWKTQY,14,TRBV28,NA
ASVSVGSSYNEQF,13,TRBV5-1,many
ASSVLVEEAF,10,TRBV2,many
ASSWGNGNQPQH,12,TRBV27,NA
ASNSGSGDTQY,11,TRBV10-3,many
SASPGGQDTQY,11,TRBV20-1,NA
ASRIRDRGVSTEAF,14,TRBV2,few
ASSTGAVFSYNEQF,14,TRBV7-2,many
ASSPLAEQPQH,11,TRBV18,many
ASSQATSGRINEQF,14,TRBV4-1,NA
ASSEGRGLAGGNEQF,15,TRBV25-1,NA
SAREGTSGRENEQF,14,TRBV20-1,many
ASSQTGGRGGYT,12,TRBV7-2,many
SATQTARAHGYT,12,TRBV20-1,many
ASGIAGNTDTQY,12,TRBV5-1,many
ASSLVAGVEGAQY,13,TRBV12-3/TRBV12-4,NA
ATSRDLGGKSPLH,13,TRBV15,many
ASSFSGYEQY,10,TRBV6-1,many
ASSLYSEAF,9,TRBV28,many
SARAFAGVWYGYT,13,TRBV20-1,few
ASSYSSSGGHGYT,13,TRBV6-2/TRBV6-3,many
ASSYSGSGEQY,11,TRBV6-5,NA
ASSGWEYGYT,10,TRBV12-3/TRBV12-4,NA
ASSYLLAESSYNEQF,15,TRBV5-1,many
ASSLVRGQETQY,12,TRBV7-9,many
ASRSGQGAVQPQH,13,TRBV28,many
ASSLPQGLNTEAF,13,TRBV28,many
ASSPRGIQETQY,12,TRBV18,many
ASSLGRAGGPTDTQY,15,TRBV28,many
ASSLETGEGWPYEQY,15,TRBV7-4,NA
ASSFVEGQGRHEQY,14,TRBV12-3/TRBV12-4,few
ASSWFGTDTQY,11,TRBV6-5,NA
ASSDIAYEQY,10,TRBV6-1,NA
ASSPGTGSTTTGELF,15,TRBV7-7,NA
ASSDKGADSQQY,12,TRBV2,many
ASSGSGQGHRPLH,13,TRBV13,NA
ASSQDGYRESNTGELF,16,TRBV3-1,many
SARVVLAGAIYEQY,14,TRBV20-1,many
ASSDTGTRYNEQF,13,TRBV12-3/TRBV12-4,many
SARDGKTSYGYT,12,TRBV20-1,many
SATGQGEPNQPQH,13,TRBV20-1,NA
ASSEISRRSYDVQF,14,TRBV2,NA
ASSLAGLPPETQY,13,TRBV7-9,many
ASSLEVVYNEQF,12,TRBV11-2,many
ASRRTEHQPQH,11,TRBV19,NA
ASRRGQGPTDTQY,13,TRBV19,NA
SAERTSGNYEQY,12,TRBV20-1,NA
ASSSGGPLSPQH,12,TRBV27,few